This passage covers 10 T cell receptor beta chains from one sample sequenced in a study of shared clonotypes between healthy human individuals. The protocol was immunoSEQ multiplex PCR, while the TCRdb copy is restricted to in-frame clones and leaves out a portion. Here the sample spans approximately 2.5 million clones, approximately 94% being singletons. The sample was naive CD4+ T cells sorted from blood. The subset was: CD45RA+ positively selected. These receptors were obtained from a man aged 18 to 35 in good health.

The CDR3 sequence is CASSLVWGPTYEQYF. The CDR3 DNA reads as TGTGCCAGCAGTTTAGTCTGGGGGCCAACCTACGAGCAGTACTTC. The chain carries TRBV27 and TRBJ2-7; a weak D match, TRBD1 (6 bases). The CDR3 has 15 amino acids. The V gene lost 2 bases and the J gene lost 2 bases, with 13 bases spanning the gap. Germline CDR1 MNHEY, CDR2 SMNVEV (reference sequence).

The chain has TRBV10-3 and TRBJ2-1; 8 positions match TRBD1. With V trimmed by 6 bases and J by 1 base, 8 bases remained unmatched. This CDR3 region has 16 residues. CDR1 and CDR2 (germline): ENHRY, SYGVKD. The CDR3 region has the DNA TGTGCCATCAGGGGGACAGGCGGGACGTCCTACAATGAGCAGTTCTTC. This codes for CAIRGTGGTSYNEQFF.

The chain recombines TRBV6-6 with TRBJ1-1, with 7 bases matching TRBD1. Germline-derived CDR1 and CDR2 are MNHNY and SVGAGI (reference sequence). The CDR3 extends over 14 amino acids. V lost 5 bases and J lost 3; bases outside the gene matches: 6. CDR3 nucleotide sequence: TGTGCCAGCAGTACACCGACAGGGTACACTGAAGCTTTCTTT. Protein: CASSTPTGYTEAFF.

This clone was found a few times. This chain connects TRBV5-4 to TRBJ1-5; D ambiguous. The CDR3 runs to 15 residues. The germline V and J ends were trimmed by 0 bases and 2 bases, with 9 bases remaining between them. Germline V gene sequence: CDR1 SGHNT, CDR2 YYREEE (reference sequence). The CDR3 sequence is CASSLGGKGNQPQHF. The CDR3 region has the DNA TGTGCCAGCAGCTTGGGGGGTAAGGGCAATCAGCCCCAGCATTTT.

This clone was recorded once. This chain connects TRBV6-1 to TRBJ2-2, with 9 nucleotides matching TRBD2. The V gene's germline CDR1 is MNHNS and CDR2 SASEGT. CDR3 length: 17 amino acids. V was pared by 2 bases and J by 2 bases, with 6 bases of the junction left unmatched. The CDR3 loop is CASSENGLAINTGELFF. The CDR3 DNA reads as TGTGCCAGCAGTGAAAATGGACTAGCGATAAACACCGGGGAGCTGTTTTTT.

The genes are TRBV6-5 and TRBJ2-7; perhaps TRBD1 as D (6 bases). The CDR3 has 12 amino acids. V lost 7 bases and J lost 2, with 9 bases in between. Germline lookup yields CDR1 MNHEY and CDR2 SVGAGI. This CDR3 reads CASTRDTYEQYF. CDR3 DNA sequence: TGTGCCAGCACCCGGGACACCTACGAGCAGTACTTC.

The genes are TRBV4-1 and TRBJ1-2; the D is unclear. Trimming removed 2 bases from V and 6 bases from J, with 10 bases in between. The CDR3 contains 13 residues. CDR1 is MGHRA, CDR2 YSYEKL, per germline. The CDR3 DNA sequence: TGCGCCAGCAGCCAATCGGCGCTACATGGCTACACCTTC. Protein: CASSQSALHGYTF.

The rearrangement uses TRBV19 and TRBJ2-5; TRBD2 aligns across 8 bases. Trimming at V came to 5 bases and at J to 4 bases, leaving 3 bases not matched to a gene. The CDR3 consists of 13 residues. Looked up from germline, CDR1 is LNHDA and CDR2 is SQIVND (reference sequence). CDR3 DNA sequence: TGTGCCAGTAGTTTAGGACTAGCAGAGACCCAGTACTTC. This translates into CASSLGLAETQYF.

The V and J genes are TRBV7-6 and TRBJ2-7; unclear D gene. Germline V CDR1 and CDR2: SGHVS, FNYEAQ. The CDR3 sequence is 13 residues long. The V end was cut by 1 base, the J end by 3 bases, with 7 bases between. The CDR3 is CASSLGRFYEQYF. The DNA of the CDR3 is TGTGCCAGCAGCTTAGGAAGGTTCTACGAGCAGTACTTC.

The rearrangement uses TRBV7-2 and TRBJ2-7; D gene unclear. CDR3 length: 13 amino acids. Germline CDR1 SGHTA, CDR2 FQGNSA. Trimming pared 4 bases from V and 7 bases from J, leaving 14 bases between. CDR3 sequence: CASSSGPTWEQYF. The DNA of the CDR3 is TGTGCCAGCAGCTCCGGACCAACCTGGGAGCAGTACTTC.